This T cell receptor (beta chain) was found in a study of regulatory T cells in long-lasting Graves disease. Findings and caveats of the study: It is possible that accuracy was reduced by the small size of the sample. Persistent Graves' cases showed lower TCR diversity than newly diagnosed cases. Whereas new patients shared 966 public clonotypes, persistent patients shared more, at under 3,500.

In its sample, this clonotype was seen a few times. Its matching antigen is unknown. The time point denotes: persistent/refractory GD, antithyroid drugs over 5 years with positive TRAb. PBMCs were the source of the RNA used for TCR sequencing. Looked up from germline, CDR1 is MNHEY and CDR2 is SMNVEV (reference sequence). With V trimmed by 5 bases and J by 3 bases, 5 bases remained unmatched. CDR3 length: 16 residues. HTBI primers from iRepertoire and Arm-PCR of CDR3 regions yielded the TCR beta libraries. TCRdb re-derived calls from the multiplex PCR reads in MiXCR, one entry per CDR3 protein. This table has approximately 500,000 distinct CDR3 sequences, under 25% appearing once.

The chain recombines TRBV27 with TRBJ2-2; 11 bases align to TRBD2. The sample in question was peripheral blood mononuclear cells (PBMCs), obtained when the disease was refractory, from a patient treated with antithyroid drugs. The receptor's source is a female donor with Graves disease. The CDR3 protein is CASSHRLAGYTGELFF. CDR3 nucleotide sequence: TGTGCCAGCAGTCACAGACTAGCGGGATACACCGGGGAGCTGTTTTTT.